A selection of T cell receptor beta chains follows, all from one sample in a study of T cells expressing NK-cell markers. TCRdb re-called the 5' RACE reads and catalogs CDR3 proteins one per entry, DNA excluded. This sample's table reports some 140,000 distinct CDR3 sequences. The source material was blood T cells: a sorted CD56 or NKG2C T cell subset, CD4+ or CD8+ T cells, or bulk PBMC T cells (not recorded which). These receptors were taken from a woman in her fifties or sixties in good health. The CDR3 runs from the conserved cysteine through the conserved F or W.

TRBJ1-4 | TRBV12-3/TRBV12-4 | CASSPPFDRAGEKLFF
TRBJ2-3 | TRBV3-1 | CASSQDRVASGDTDTQYF
TRBJ2-7 | TRBV27 | CATWTGGTYEQYF
TRBJ2-2 | TRBV13 | CASSSADNEWTTGELFF
TRBJ2-1 | TRBV28 | CASSPGTPSNEQFF
TRBJ2-3 | TRBV5-1 | CASSLEVSREGPATDTQYF
TRBJ2-5 | TRBV12-3/TRBV12-4 | CASRQLGWNEETQYF
TRBJ2-2 | TRBV13 | CASSSRDRGTGELFF
TRBJ2-3 | TRBV20-1 | CSGASGSADTQYF
TRBJ2-1 | TRBV7-8 | CASSFPASGDYNEQFF
TRBJ2-1 | TRBV5-6 | CASSLEYNGTDNEQFF
TRBJ2-5 | TRBV27 | CASRPYRVQETQYF
TRBJ1-2 | TRBV2 | CASRPGQGNYGYTF
TRBJ1-4 | TRBV7-9 | CASRTTGSEKLFF
TRBJ2-5 | TRBV7-6 | CASSSEGTQYF
TRBJ1-2 | TRBV29-1 | CSVGDSRGGYTF
TRBJ1-4 | TRBV5-1 | CASSLGQGDEKLFF
TRBJ2-1 | TRBV29-1 | CSVEDSGSYNEQFF
TRBJ1-2 | TRBV6-1 | CASSEARGGASYGYTF
TRBJ2-1 | TRBV14 | CASSQMDRKDNEQFF
TRBJ2-7 | TRBV12-3/TRBV12-4 | CASSLSQGGYEQYF
TRBJ1-1 | TRBV15 | CATSNIGDGYTEAFF
TRBJ2-2 | TRBV9 | CASSVPATGAYTGELFF
TRBJ2-1 | TRBV29-1 | CSVGTSGIHNEQFF
TRBJ2-7 | TRBV10-3 | CAISSEISYEQYF
TRBJ2-5 | TRBV29-1 | CSVTPGTQYQETQYF
TRBJ2-3 | TRBV27 | CASSTHPTSGLTSDTQYF
TRBJ2-5 | TRBV4-1 | CASSQDPEETQYF
TRBJ2-7 | TRBV4-1 | CASSQLSAALMSTYEQYF
TRBJ1-1 | TRBV12-3/TRBV12-4 | CASGQRDTEAFF